These T cell receptor beta chains were read from a single sample in a study of T cell repertoires in cytomegalovirus infection. TCRdb re-derived calls from the reads in MiXCR, one entry per CDR3 protein. The sample includes about 490,000 distinct CDR3 sequences, around 27% of them seen just once. Sequenced: PBMCs. The origin of the receptors is a human donor in good health (CMV status not recorded). Some clones in this sample may be carry-over from other donors' samples. Each CDR3 is given with its conserved first and last residue. A D gene is named only where the DNA matches it firmly.

TRBV24-1	.	TRBJ2-3	CATSRRGPDTQYF
TRBV9	.	TRBJ2-1	CASSPRSGPYNEQFF
TRBV7-2	.	TRBJ1-5	CASSLDRQGQPQHF
TRBV7-2	TRBD2	TRBJ2-1	CASSSTGLAGFEQFF
TRBV29-1	.	TRBJ2-5	CSGVGVSQETQYF
TRBV7-6	.	TRBJ2-5	CASSSPGTEQETQYF
TRBV2	.	TRBJ2-2	CASSPEGVGELFF
TRBV12-3/TRBV12-4	.	TRBJ1-1	CASSLAPSNTEAFF
TRBV18	.	TRBJ2-5	CASSPVIQVYQETQYF
TRBV3-1	TRBD1	TRBJ2-3	CASSPGPTGQRTGTQYF
TRBV28	.	TRBJ2-3	CASSLSQGLSTDTQYF
TRBV7-3	TRBD1	TRBJ2-1	CASSLPGQFQFF
TRBV7-2	.	TRBJ1-4	CASSLAPRGTNEKLFF
TRBV20-1	TRBD2	TRBJ2-1	CSARPLAAHNEQFF
TRBV24-1	.	TRBJ1-5	CATSDYGLNQPQHF
TRBV7-2	TRBD1	TRBJ1-1	CASSLETGALAEAFF
TRBV6-7	.	TRBJ2-7	CASSYRQAGSSYEQYF
TRBV11-2	.	TRBJ2-1	CASMSSYNEQFF
TRBV29-1	TRBD1	TRBJ2-1	CSVNRDSPSYNEQFF
TRBV7-6	.	TRBJ2-3	CASSPASVSRDTQYF
TRBV7-3	.	TRBJ2-1	CASSSIGLYNEQFF
TRBV20-1	TRBD2	TRBJ2-3	CSARGPGTSGSLADTQYF
TRBV11-3	.	TRBJ2-1	CASSTLSIGNYNEQFF
TRBV7-6	.	TRBJ2-5	CASSPPRQETQYF
TRBV10-3	.	TRBJ1-1	CAISDSGTSNTEAFF
TRBV20-1	.	TRBJ2-1	CSARDYNEQFF
TRBV7-9	TRBD1	TRBJ1-2	CASSRTGINYGYTF